Following are 13 T cell receptor beta chains from one sample sequenced in a study of cytomegalovirus exposure and HLA in healthy donors. The PCR had 60 Vbeta and 13 Jbeta primers. Sequenced by immunoSEQ multiplex PCR; TCRdb stores in-frame clones only, minus some. This table holds over 200,000 clones, 75% found once. Sequencing input: PBMCs. The receptors stem from a woman aged 25 to 39 in good health and CMV-seronegative.

This clone occurred a few times. The genes are TRBV11-3 and TRBJ2-5; 9 bases agree with TRBD2. Germline CDR1 SGHNT, CDR2 YENEEA. V lost 3 bases and J lost 4; bases outside the gene matches: 0. This CDR3 contains 13 residues. The CDR3 loop is CASSFSGRETQYF. In DNA, the CDR3 is TGTGCCAGCAGCTTTAGCGGGAGAGAGACCCAGTACTTC.

This chain connects TRBV27 to TRBJ2-1; D not certain. V was clipped by 4 bases and J by 6 bases, with 16 bases between them. CDR1 and CDR2 from the germline V gene are MNHEY and SMNVEV (reference sequence). The CDR3 length is 15 residues. DNA of the CDR3: TGTGCCAGCAGTTCCCCCGTGGTACTACGCAATGAGCAGTTCTTC. Residues: CASSSPVVLRNEQFF.

V gene TRBV21-1 combines with J gene TRBJ2-5; the tabulated D call, TRBD2, remains unverified against the DNA. TRBV21-1 is a documented pseudogene. CDR3 length equals 17 residues. CDR3: CVSSKKTRVPFVETQYF. The CDR3 DNA reads TGTGTCAGCAGCAAAAAAACCCGGGTCCCATTCGTTGAGACCCAGTACTTC.

The rearrangement uses TRBV19 and TRBJ1-4; D remains ambiguous. This CDR3 is 13 amino acids long. Trimming stripped 3 bases from V and 7 bases from J, with 9 bases between. Germline loops: CDR1 LNHDA, CDR2 SQIVND (reference sequence). CDR3 DNA: TGTGCCAGTAGTATGTCCAGTTTTGAAAAACTGTTTTTT. Encoded protein: CASSMSSFEKLFF.

This clone was recorded a few times. V is TRBV5-5 and J is TRBJ2-5, with D perhaps TRBD1 (5 bases). CDR1 and CDR2 (germline): SGHKS, YYEKEE (reference sequence). The CDR3 is 15 amino acids. Deletions cut 5 bases from V and 4 bases from J, with 18 bases between. The DNA of the CDR3 is TGTGCCAGCAGTCAAAGGGCGGCGACAGCAGAGACCCAGTACTTC. Protein: CASSQRAATAETQYF.

V usage is TRBV29-1 and J usage is TRBJ1-5; D is unresolved. CDR3 length: 13 residues. The germline V gene encodes CDR1 SQVTM and CDR2 ANQGSEA. V dropped 4 bases and J dropped 0 bases, with 7 bases sitting between them. In nucleotides, the CDR3 is TGCAGCGTTGGAGGGAATAGCAATCAGCCCCAGCATTTT. Its translation is CSVGGNSNQPQHF.

The V and J genes are TRBV10-2 and TRBJ2-5, with 13 bases lining up with TRBD2. With V trimmed by 4 bases and J by 0 bases, 2 bases remained unmatched. The CDR3 totals 16 residues. Germline CDR1 reads WSHSY; CDR2 reads SAAADI. The CDR3 sequence: CASSGTSGGYQETQYF. The DNA of the CDR3 is TGCGCCAGCAGTGGGACTAGCGGGGGATACCAAGAGACCCAGTACTTC.

V gene TRBV25-1 combines with J gene TRBJ1-2; unclear D gene. Trimming left V 3 bases short and J 4 bases short, with 12 bases between. The CDR3 is 14 amino acids. CDR1 and CDR2 from the germline V gene are MGHDK and SYGVNS. The chain's CDR3 is CASSDGYRTYGYTF. CDR3 DNA: TGTGCCAGCAGTGATGGGTACAGAACCTATGGCTACACCTTC.

This chain connects TRBV28 to TRBJ1-3; D perhaps matches TRBD1 (6 bases). CDR1 and CDR2 (germline): MDHEN, SYDVKM. V was trimmed by 2 bases and J by 4 bases, leaving 12 bases between them. The length of the CDR3 is 15 residues. The CDR3 loop reads CASSLPPGQGNTIYF. The DNA of the CDR3 is TGTGCCAGCAGTTTACCCCCTGGACAGGGAAACACCATATATTTT.

V and J are TRBV14 and TRBJ1-1; 7 positions agree with TRBD1. The V gene end was trimmed by 1 base and the J gene end by 1 base; junction bases not matched to a gene: 6. This CDR3 region has 16 residues. CDR1 SGHDN and CDR2 FVKESK come from the germline V gene. The CDR3 coding sequence is TGTGCCAGCAGCCAAGTTGCAGGACAGGCGAACACTGAAGCTTTCTTT. Protein: CASSQVAGQANTEAFF. The complete variable domain, with remaining parts taken from reference TRBV14 and TRBJ1-1, reads EAGVTQFPSHSVIEKGQTVTLRCDPISGHDNLYWYRRVMGKEIKFLLHFVKESKQDESGMPNNRFLAERTGGTYSTLKVQPAELEDSGVYFCASSQVAGQANTEAFFGQGTRLTVV.

The chain employs TRBV5-1 and TRBJ1-2; possibly TRBD1 for D (5 bases). Trimming pared 10 bases from V and 4 bases from J, leaving 14 bases between. CDR1 SGHRS and CDR2 YFSETQ come from the germline V gene. The CDR3 loop spans 12 amino acids. The CDR3 bases are TGCGCCTTTCCGGGGGTGGGCTATGGCTACACCTTC. It encodes CAFPGVGYGYTF.

The DNA for the CDR3 is TGTGCCAGCAGCGCAGGCCCTAGCGGGAGAAGTACCGGGGAGCTGTTTTTT. Its protein is CASSAGPSGRSTGELFF. The chain recombines TRBV9 with TRBJ2-2; 10 bases are a match to TRBD2. V gave up 3 bases and J gave up 5 bases; unmatched junction bases: 10. Germline-derived CDR1 and CDR2 are SGDLS and YYNGEE. The CDR3 is 17 amino acids.

The chain has TRBV11-3 and TRBJ2-1; possible D gene TRBD1, 5 bases. V dropped 0 bases and J dropped 6 bases, with 9 bases sitting between them. Germline V gives CDR1 SGHNT, CDR2 YENEEA. The CDR3 is made up of 14 amino acids. CDR3 nucleotides: TGTGCCAGCAGCTTAGATCCCAGGGTCAATGAGCAGTTCTTC. Residues: CASSLDPRVNEQFF.